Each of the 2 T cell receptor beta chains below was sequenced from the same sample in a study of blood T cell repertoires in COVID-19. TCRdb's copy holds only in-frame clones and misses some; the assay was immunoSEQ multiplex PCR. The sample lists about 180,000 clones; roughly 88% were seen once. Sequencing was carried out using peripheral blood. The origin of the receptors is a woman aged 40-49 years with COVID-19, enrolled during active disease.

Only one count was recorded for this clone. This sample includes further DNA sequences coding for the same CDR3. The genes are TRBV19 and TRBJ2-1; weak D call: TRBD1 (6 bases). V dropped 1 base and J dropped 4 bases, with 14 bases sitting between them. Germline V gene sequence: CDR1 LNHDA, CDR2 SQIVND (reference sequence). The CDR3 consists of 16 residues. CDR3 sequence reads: CASSIAGQGSYNEQFF. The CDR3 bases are TGTGCCAGTAGTATAGCAGGTCAGGGGTCTTACAATGAGCAGTTCTTC.

The CDR3 coding sequence is TGTGCCAGCAGTGAAGTCAGGGGCTATCAGCCCCAGCATTTT. Its translation: CASSEVRGYQPQHF. This chain connects TRBV6-1 to TRBJ1-5; TRBD1 might be the D (6 bases). Germline V gene sequence: CDR1 MNHNS, CDR2 SASEGT. The CDR3 contains 14 residues. V was cut by 1 base and J by 5 bases, with 9 bases left in between.